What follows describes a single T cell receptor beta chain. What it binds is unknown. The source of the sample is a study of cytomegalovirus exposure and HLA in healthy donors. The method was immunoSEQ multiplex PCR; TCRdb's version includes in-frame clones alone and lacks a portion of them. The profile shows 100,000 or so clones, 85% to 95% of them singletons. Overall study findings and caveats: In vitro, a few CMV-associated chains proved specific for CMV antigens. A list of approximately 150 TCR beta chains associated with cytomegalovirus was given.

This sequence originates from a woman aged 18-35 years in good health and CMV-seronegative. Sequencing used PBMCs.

As DNA, the CDR3 is TGTGCCAGCAGCCCCGAACCACTAGCGGGCTACGAGCAGTACTTC. Its translation is CASSPEPLAGYEQYF. V and J are TRBV9 and TRBJ2-7; 9 nucleotides agree with TRBD2. Germline loops: CDR1 SGDLS, CDR2 YYNGEE. CDR3 size: 15 residues. V lost 4 bases, J lost 3 bases, and 8 bases stayed unmatched.